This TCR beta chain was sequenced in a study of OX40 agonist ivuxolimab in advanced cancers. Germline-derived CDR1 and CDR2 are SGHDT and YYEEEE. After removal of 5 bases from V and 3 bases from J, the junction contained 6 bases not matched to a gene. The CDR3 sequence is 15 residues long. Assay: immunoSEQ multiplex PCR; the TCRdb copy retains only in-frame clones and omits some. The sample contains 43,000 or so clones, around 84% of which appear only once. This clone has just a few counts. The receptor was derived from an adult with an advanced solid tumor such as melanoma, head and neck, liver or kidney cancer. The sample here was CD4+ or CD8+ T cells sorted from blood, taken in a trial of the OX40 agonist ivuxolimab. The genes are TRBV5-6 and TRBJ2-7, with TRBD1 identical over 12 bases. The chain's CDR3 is CASRAGTGGFYEQYF. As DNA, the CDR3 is TGTGCCAGCAGGGCTGGGACAGGGGGCTTCTACGAGCAGTACTTC.